These 17 T cell receptor beta chains came from one sample sequenced in a study of OX40 agonist ivuxolimab in advanced cancers. The method was immunoSEQ multiplex PCR; TCRdb's version includes in-frame clones alone and lacks a portion of them. The table has tens of thousands of clones, about 90% seen once; the top ten hold roughly 0.5%. The source material was CD4+ or CD8+ T cells sorted from blood, sampled in a trial of the OX40 agonist ivuxolimab. These receptor sequences come from an adult with an advanced solid tumor such as melanoma, head and neck, liver or kidney cancer.

The rearrangement joins TRBV7-9 to TRBJ1-3; a weak D match, TRBD1 (5 bases). This CDR3 is 13 amino acids long. CDR1 SEHNR and CDR2 FQNEAQ come from the germline V gene (reference sequence). V was clipped by 3 bases and J by 8 bases, with 11 bases between them. CDR3 sequence: CASSFEQVHTIYF. The CDR3 DNA reads as TGTGCCAGCAGCTTCGAACAGGTGCACACCATATATTTT.

This chain uses TRBV6-1 with TRBJ1-2, with TRBD1 as a possible D gene (6 bases). Germline loops: CDR1 MNHNS, CDR2 SASEGT. The length of the CDR3 is 14 residues. V lost 6 bases and J lost 2, with 13 bases in between. CDR3: CASREGGGNYGYTF. CDR3 bases: TGTGCCAGCAGGGAGGGAGGGGGAAACTATGGCTACACCTTC.

The chain combines TRBV29-1 with TRBJ2-5, with D possibly being TRBD1 (7 bases). This CDR3 is 13 amino acids long. From germline, CDR1 is SQVTM and CDR2 ANQGSEA. V was trimmed by 7 bases and J by 4 bases, leaving 16 bases between them. CDR3 in DNA: TGCAGCGCCAGACAGGGAGGTGGAGAGACCCAGTACTTC. This sequence encodes CSARQGGGETQYF.

V usage is TRBV13 and J usage is TRBJ2-7, with 7 bases aligning to TRBD2. V was pared by 0 bases and J by 0 bases, with 8 bases of the junction left unmatched. Germline CDR1 and CDR2: PRHDT and FYEKMQ (reference sequence). CDR3 length equals 17 residues. The CDR3 is CASSLGLSGPASYEQYF. The CDR3 nucleotides are TGTGCCAGCAGCTTAGGCCTTAGCGGGCCAGCCTCCTACGAGCAGTACTTC.

The chain recombines TRBV5-6 with TRBJ1-3, with D possibly TRBD1 on 5 matching bases. Germline V gives CDR1 SGHDT, CDR2 YYEEEE. V gave up 1 base and J gave up 4 bases, with 12 bases separating them. This CDR3 has 15 residues. CDR3 bases: TGTGCCAGCAGCTTGTCAGCAGGGCCCGGAAACACCATATATTTT. Its translation: CASSLSAGPGNTIYF.

The rearrangement joins TRBV5-4 to TRBJ1-5; D uncertain. Deletions cut 2 bases from V and 7 bases from J, with 13 bases between. The CDR3 has 14 residues. From germline, CDR1 is SGHNT and CDR2 YYREEE (reference sequence). The DNA for the CDR3 is TGTGCCAGCAGCTTTAGAAGGATGGGGCAGCCCCAGCATTTT. It is translated as CASSFRRMGQPQHF.

The V call is TRBV11-3, the J call TRBJ2-7, with D possibly called TRBD1 or TRBD2 (5 bases each). V dropped 0 bases and J dropped 3 bases, with 12 bases sitting between them. The germline gives CDR1 SGHNT, CDR2 YENEEA. The CDR3 consists of 15 residues. CDR3 sequence: CASSLDGDLYYEQYF. CDR3 coding DNA: TGTGCCAGCAGCTTAGACGGGGACCTCTACTACGAGCAGTACTTC.

The chain links TRBV5-1 to TRBJ2-6; a weak D match, TRBD1 (6 bases). Trimming stripped 4 bases from V and 0 bases from J, with 20 bases between. The germline V gene has CDR1 SGHRS and CDR2 YFSETQ. The CDR3 loop spans 19 amino acids. This chain's CDR3 is CASSREQGWRGSGANVLTF. The CDR3 nucleotides read TGCGCCAGCAGCCGAGAACAGGGTTGGCGAGGCTCTGGGGCCAACGTCCTGACTTTC.

J is TRBJ2-2 and V is TRBV29-1; 10 bases line up with TRBD2. Looked up from germline, CDR1 is SQVTM and CDR2 is ANQGSEA. The V segment lost 7 bases and the J segment 4 bases; nucleotides outside the gene matches: 3. The CDR3 consists of 13 residues. The CDR3 loop is CSASGSFTGELFF. CDR3 coding DNA: TGCAGCGCTAGCGGGAGTTTCACCGGGGAGCTGTTTTTT.

The V and J genes are TRBV5-1 and TRBJ2-1; tentatively, D is TRBD2 (6 bases). The CDR3 length is 16 residues. The germline V gene has CDR1 SGHRS and CDR2 YFSETQ. Between the trimmed V and J ends, which lost 0 bases and 12 bases, there was a span of 22 bases. Here the CDR3 reads CASSLAPETTKLAQFF. Written as DNA, the CDR3 is TGCGCCAGCAGCTTGGCCCCCGAGACTACCAAACTAGCGCAGTTCTTC.

The chain joins TRBV27 to TRBJ1-3; unclear D gene. V shed 4 bases and J shed 0 bases, with 7 bases lying between them. CDR1 and CDR2 from the germline V gene are MNHEY and SMNVEV (reference sequence). This CDR3 has 14 residues. The CDR3 nucleotides are TGTGCCAGCAGTTCAGTTAACTCTGGAAACACCATATATTTT. Translated, it gives CASSSVNSGNTIYF.

The chain carries TRBV10-2 and TRBJ1-2; the D gene is possibly TRBD1 (5 bases). The CDR3 runs to 15 residues. Trimming shortened V by 5 bases and J by 6 bases, and 19 bases separated the two germline ends. Germline CDR1 is WSHSY and CDR2 is SAAADI. CDR3 nucleotides: TGCGCCAGCAGTTTCGCAGGGTTTGCGGAGAATGGCTACACCTTC. Residues: CASSFAGFAENGYTF.

J is TRBJ1-3 and V is TRBV27; 7 bases map to TRBD1. The trim removed 5 bases at V and 3 bases at J, leaving 4 bases unmatched. The CDR3 has 14 amino acids. Per the germline V gene, CDR1 is MNHEY and CDR2 is SMNVEV (reference sequence). The CDR3 DNA reads TGTGCCAGCAGTCTCACAGGGGTTGGAAACACCATATATTTT. It yields the protein CASSLTGVGNTIYF.

The chain carries TRBV6-1 and TRBJ2-2; 7 nucleotides align to TRBD1. CDR1 and CDR2 from the germline V gene are MNHNS and SASEGT. J was trimmed by 5 bases and V by 6 bases; bases with no gene match: 6. The CDR3 extends over 14 amino acids. The DNA for the CDR3 is TGTGCCAGCAGGAAGACAGGGATTACCGGGGAGCTGTTTTTT. This encodes CASRKTGITGELFF.

The chain employs TRBV2 and TRBJ2-5, with a possible D match to TRBD1 (6 bases). V lost 4 bases, J lost 1 base, and 16 bases lay in between. The length of the CDR3 is 16 residues. Germline CDR1 is SNHLY and CDR2 is FYNNEI. The CDR3: CASSGTGTPFQETQYF. CDR3 coding DNA: TGTGCCAGCAGTGGAACCGGGACACCCTTCCAAGAGACCCAGTACTTC.

The J gene is TRBJ2-7, the V gene TRBV5-1; 8 positions match TRBD1. Germline values: CDR1 SGHRS, CDR2 YFSETQ. Losses at the gene ends were 4 bases for V and 6 bases for J; bases not matched to a gene: 3. The CDR3 has 12 residues. The CDR3 here is CASSPGQGEQYF. In nucleotides, the CDR3 is TGCGCCAGCAGCCCTGGACAGGGCGAGCAGTACTTC.

V is TRBV10-3 and J is TRBJ2-7; tentatively, D is TRBD2 (6 bases). Germline loops: CDR1 ENHRY, CDR2 SYGVKD. Trimming removed 4 bases from V and 3 bases from J, with 7 bases in between. The CDR3 contains 12 residues. In nucleotides, the CDR3 is TGTGCCATCAGTGCTAGCGACTACGAGCAGTACTTC. It translates to CAISASDYEQYF.